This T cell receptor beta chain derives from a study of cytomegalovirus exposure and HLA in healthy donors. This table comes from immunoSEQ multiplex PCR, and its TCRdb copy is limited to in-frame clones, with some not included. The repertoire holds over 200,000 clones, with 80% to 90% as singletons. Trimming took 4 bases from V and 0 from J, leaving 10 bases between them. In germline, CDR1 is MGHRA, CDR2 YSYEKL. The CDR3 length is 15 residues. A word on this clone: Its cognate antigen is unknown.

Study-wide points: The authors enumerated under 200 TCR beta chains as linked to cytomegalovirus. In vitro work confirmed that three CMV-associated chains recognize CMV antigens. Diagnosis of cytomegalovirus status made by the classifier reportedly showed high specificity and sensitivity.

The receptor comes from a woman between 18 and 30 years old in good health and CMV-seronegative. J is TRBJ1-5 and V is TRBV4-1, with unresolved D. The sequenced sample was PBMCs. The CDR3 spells CASSRASISNQPQHF. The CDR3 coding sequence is TGCGCCAGCAGCCGGGCCAGCATTAGCAATCAGCCCCAGCATTTT.